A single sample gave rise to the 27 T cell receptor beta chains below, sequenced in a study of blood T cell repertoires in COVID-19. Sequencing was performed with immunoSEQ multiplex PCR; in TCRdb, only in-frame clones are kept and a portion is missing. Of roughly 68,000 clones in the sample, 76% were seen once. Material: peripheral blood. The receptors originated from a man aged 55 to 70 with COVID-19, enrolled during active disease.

The CDR3 sequence is CAWSDKRGAFNEQFF. The DNA of the CDR3 is TGTGCCTGGAGTGATAAGCGGGGGGCTTTCAATGAGCAGTTCTTC. The chain is built from TRBV30 and TRBJ2-1, with 9 positions matching TRBD2. J lost 6 bases, V lost 1 base, and 7 bases had no gene match. Germline values: CDR1 GTSNPN, CDR2 SVGIG (reference sequence). The CDR3 sequence is 15 residues long.

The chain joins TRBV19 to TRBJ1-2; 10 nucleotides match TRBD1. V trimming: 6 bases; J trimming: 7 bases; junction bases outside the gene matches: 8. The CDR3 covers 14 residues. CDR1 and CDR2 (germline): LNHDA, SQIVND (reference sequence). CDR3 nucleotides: TGTGCCAGTAGCCCGACAGGGGGCGTAGGTGGCTACACCTTC. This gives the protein CASSPTGGVGGYTF.

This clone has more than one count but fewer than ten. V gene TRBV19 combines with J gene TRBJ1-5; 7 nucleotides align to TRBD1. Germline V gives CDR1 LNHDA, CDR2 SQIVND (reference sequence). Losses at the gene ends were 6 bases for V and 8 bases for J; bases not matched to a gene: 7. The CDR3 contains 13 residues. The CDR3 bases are TGTGCCAGTAGCCAGACAGGGCCAGAGCCCCAGCATTTT. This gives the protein CASSQTGPEPQHF.

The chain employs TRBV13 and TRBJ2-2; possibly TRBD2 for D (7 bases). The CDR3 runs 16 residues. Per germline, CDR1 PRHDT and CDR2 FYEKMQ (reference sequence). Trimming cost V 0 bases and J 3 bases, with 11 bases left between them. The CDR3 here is CASSLGGGEYTGELFF. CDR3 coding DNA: TGTGCCAGCAGCTTAGGAGGGGGGGAGTACACCGGGGAGCTGTTTTTT.

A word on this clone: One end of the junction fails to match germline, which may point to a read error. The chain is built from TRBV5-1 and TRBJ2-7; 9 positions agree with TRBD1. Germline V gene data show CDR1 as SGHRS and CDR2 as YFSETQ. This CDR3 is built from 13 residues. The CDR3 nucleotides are TGCGCGAGCAAGCGGGACAGGGTCCACGAGCAGTACTTC. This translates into CASKRDRVHEQYF. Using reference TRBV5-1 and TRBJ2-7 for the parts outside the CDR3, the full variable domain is KAGVTQTPRYLIKTRGQQVTLSCSPISGHRSVSWYQQTPGQGLQFLFEYFSETQRNKGNFPGRFSGRQFSNSRSEMNVSTLELGDSALYLCASKRDRVHEQYFGPGTRLTVT.

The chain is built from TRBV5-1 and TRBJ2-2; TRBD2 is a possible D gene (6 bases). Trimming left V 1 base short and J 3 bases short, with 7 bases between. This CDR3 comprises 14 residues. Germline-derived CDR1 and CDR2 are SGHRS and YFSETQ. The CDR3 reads CASSLKRDTGELFF. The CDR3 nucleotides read TGCGCCAGCAGCTTGAAGCGGGACACCGGGGAGCTGTTTTTT.

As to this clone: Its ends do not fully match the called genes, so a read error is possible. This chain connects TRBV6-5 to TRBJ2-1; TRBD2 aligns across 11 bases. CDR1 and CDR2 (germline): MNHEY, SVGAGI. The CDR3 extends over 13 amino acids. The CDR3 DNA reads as TGTGCCAGCAGCCGCCGGACTAGCGGGTCCCCCGTCTTC. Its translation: CASSRRTSGSPVF.

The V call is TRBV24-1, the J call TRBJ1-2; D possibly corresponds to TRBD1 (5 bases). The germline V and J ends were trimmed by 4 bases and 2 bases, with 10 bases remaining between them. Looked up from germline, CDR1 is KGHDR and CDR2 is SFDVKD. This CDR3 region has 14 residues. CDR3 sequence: CATSEATENYGYTF. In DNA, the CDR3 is TGTGCCACCAGTGAGGCGACAGAAAACTATGGCTACACCTTC.

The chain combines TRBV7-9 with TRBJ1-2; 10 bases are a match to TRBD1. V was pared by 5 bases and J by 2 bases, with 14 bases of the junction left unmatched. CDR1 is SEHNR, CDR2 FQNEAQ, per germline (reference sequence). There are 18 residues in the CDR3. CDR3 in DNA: TGTGCCAGCAGCACCCGGACAGGGGGACACAACGAAAACTATGGCTACACCTTC. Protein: CASSTRTGGHNENYGYTF.

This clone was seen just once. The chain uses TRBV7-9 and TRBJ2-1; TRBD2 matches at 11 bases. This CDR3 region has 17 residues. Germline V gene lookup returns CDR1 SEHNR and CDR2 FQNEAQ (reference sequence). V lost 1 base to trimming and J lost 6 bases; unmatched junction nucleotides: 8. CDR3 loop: CASSLGFLAGGLNEQFF. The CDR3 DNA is TGTGCCAGCAGCTTAGGGTTCCTAGCGGGAGGTCTCAATGAGCAGTTCTTC.

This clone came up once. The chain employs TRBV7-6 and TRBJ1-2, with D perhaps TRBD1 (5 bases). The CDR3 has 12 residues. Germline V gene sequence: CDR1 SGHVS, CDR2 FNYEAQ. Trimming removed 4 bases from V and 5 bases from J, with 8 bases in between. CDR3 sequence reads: CASSSGGYGYTF. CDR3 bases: TGTGCCAGCAGCTCCGGGGGGTATGGCTACACCTTC.

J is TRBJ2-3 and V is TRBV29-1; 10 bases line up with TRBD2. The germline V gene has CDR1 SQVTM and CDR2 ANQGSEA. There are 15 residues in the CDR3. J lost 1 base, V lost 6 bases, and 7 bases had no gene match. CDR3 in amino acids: CSVILAGRRTDTQYF. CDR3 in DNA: TGCAGCGTCATACTAGCGGGGAGACGCACAGATACGCAGTATTTT.

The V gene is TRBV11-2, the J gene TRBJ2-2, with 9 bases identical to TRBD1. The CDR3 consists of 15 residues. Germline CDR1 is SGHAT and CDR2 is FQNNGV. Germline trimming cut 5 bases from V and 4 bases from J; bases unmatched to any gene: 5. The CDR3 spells CASSQGTGSTGELFF. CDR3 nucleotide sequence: TGTGCCAGCAGCCAGGGGACAGGGAGCACCGGGGAGCTGTTTTTT.

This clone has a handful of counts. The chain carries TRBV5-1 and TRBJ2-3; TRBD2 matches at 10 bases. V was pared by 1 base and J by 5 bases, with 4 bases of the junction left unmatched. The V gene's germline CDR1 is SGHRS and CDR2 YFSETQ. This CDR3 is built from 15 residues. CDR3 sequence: CASSLSSGGVDTQYF. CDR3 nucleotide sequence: TGCGCCAGCAGCTTGTCAAGCGGGGGGGTAGATACGCAGTATTTT.

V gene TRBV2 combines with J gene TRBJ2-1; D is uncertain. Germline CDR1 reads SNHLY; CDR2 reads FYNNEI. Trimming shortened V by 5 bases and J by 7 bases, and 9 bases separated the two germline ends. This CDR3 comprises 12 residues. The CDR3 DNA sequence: TGTGCCAGCAGTCCCCCCCGGAATGAGCAGTTCTTC. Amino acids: CASSPPRNEQFF.

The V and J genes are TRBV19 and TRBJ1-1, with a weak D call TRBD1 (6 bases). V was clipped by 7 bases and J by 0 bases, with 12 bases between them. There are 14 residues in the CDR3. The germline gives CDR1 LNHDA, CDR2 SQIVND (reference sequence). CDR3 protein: CASNHQGMNTEAFF. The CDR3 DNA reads TGTGCCAGTAACCATCAGGGGATGAACACTGAAGCTTTCTTT.

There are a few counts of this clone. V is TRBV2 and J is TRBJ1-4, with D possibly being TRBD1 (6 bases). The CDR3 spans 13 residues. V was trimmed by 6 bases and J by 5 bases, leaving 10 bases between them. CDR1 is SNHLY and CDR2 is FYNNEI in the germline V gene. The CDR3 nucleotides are TGTGCCAGCAGGATCGGACAGAATGAAAAACTGTTTTTT. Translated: CASRIGQNEKLFF.

The CDR3: CASSFKVGGTTGELFF. In nucleotides, the CDR3 is TGTGCCAGCAGCTTTAAGGTGGGAGGTACCACCGGGGAGCTGTTTTTT. The rearrangement joins TRBV7-9 to TRBJ2-2; tentatively, D is TRBD2 (6 bases). Germline CDR1 is SEHNR and CDR2 is FQNEAQ (reference sequence). V shed 3 bases and J shed 4 bases, with 15 bases lying between them. This CDR3 comprises 16 residues.

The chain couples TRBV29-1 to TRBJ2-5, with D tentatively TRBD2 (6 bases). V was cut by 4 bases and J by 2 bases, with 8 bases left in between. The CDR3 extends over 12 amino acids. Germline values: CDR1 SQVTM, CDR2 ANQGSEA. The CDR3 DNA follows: TGCAGCGTTGGCGGGGTTCAAGAGACCCAGTACTTC. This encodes CSVGGVQETQYF.

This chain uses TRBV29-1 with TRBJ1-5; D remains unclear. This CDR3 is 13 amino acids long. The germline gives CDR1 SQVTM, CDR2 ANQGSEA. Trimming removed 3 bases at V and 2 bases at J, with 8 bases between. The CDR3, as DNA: TGCAGCGTTGAGACCGGGGGCAATCAGCCCCAGCATTTT. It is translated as CSVETGGNQPQHF.

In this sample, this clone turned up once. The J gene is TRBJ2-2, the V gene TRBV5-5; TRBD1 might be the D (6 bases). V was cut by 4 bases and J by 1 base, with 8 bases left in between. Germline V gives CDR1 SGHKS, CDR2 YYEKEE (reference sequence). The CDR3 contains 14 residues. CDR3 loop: CASSQQGNTGELFF. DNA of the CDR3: TGTGCCAGCAGCCAACAGGGGAACACCGGGGAGCTGTTTTTT.

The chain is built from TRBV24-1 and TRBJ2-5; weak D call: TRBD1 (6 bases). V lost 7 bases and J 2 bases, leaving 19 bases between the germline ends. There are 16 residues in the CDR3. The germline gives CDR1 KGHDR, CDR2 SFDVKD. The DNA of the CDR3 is TGTGCCACCAGCGAGCTAGCTTTAGGGGGTCAAGAGACCCAGTACTTC. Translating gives CATSELALGGQETQYF.

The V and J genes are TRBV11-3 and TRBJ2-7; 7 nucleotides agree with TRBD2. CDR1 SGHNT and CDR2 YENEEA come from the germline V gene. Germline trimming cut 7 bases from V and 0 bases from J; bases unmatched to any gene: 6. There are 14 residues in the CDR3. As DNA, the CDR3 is TGTGCCAGCACTAGGGAGGGGAGCTCCTACGAGCAGTACTTC. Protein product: CASTREGSSYEQYF.

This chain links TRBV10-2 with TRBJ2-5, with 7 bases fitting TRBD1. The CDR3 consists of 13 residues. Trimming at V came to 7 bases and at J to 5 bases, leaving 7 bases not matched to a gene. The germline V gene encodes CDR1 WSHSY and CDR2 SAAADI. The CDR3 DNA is TGCGCCAGCAAGAGGGGGCAGGGGGAGACCCAGTACTTC. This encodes CASKRGQGETQYF.

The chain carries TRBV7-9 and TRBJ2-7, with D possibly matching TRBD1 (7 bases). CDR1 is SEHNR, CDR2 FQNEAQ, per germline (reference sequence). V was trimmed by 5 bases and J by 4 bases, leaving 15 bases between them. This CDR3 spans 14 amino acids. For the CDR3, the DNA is TGTGCCAGCAGCCCCAAGACAGGGACTTACGAGCAGTACTTC. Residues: CASSPKTGTYEQYF.

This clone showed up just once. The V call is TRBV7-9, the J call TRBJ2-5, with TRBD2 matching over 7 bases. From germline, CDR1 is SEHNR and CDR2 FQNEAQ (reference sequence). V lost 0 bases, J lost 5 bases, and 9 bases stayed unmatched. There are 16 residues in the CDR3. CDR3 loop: CASSLAWVAGGETQYF. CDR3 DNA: TGTGCCAGCAGCTTAGCCTGGGTAGCGGGTGGGGAGACCCAGTACTTC. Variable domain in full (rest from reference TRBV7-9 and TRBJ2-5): DTGVSQNPRHKITKRGQNVTFRCDPISEHNRLYWYRQTLGQGPEFLTYFQNEAQLEKSRLLSDRFSAERPKGSFSTLEIQRTEQGDSAMYLCASSLAWVAGGETQYFGPGTRLLVL.

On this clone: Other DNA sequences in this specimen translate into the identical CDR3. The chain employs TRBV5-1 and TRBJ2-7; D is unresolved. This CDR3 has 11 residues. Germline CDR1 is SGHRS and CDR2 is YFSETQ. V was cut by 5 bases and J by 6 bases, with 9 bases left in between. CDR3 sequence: CASSWSGEQYF. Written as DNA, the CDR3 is TGCGCCAGCAGTTGGAGTGGCGAGCAGTACTTC.